The sample holds one count of the clone carrying this T cell receptor (beta chain). The data stem from a study of cytomegalovirus exposure and HLA in healthy donors. Trimming cost V 4 bases and J 8 bases; bases outside gene matches: 9. CDR1 and CDR2 (germline): SGHKS, YYEKEE (reference sequence). There are 16 residues in the CDR3. 60 Vbeta and 13 Jbeta primers were used in PCR. Sequencing was performed with immunoSEQ multiplex PCR; in TCRdb, only in-frame clones are kept and a portion is missing. The table shows around 96,000 clones, with about 80% occurring only once. The receptor's source is a man aged 25 to 45 in good health and CMV-seropositive. Sequencing input: PBMCs. The V call is TRBV5-5, the J call TRBJ1-6; 10 nucleotides match TRBD1. CDR3 nucleotide sequence: TGTGCCAGCAGCCCCGGGACAGGGGAGGCCTATTCACCCCTCCACTTT. Translated: CASSPGTGEAYSPLHF.